The 6 T cell receptor beta chains in this list originate from one sample, sequenced in a study of blood T cell repertoires in COVID-19. Clones were read by immunoSEQ multiplex PCR, and TCRdb kept only the in-frame ones, dropping some. The sample lists over 150,000 clones; 82% were seen once. Source material: peripheral blood. Receptor source: a human donor with acute or convalescent COVID-19. The donor label of this sample is uncertain.

The chain joins TRBV28 to TRBJ2-1, with 9 bases identical to TRBD2. Per the germline V gene, CDR1 is MDHEN and CDR2 is SYDVKM. Trimming took 2 bases from V and 10 from J; bases not matched to a gene: 6. The CDR3 is 14 residues long. The DNA of the CDR3 is TGTGCCAGCAGTTTAAGCGGGAGGCTAGGCGAGCAGTTCTTC. It codes for CASSLSGRLGEQFF.

CDR3 sequence reads: CATSRARTSDSYEQYF. In DNA, the CDR3 is TGTGCCACCAGCAGAGCAAGGACTAGCGACTCCTACGAGCAGTACTTC. This chain connects TRBV15 to TRBJ2-7; 9 nucleotides match TRBD2. Germline-derived CDR1 and CDR2 are LNHNV and YYDKDF (reference sequence). Losses at the gene ends were 1 base for V and 0 bases for J; bases not matched to a gene: 4. The length of the CDR3 is 16 residues.

The gene calls are TRBV10-3 and TRBJ1-5, with 10 bases identical to TRBD1. The CDR3 loop spans 15 amino acids. Germline loops: CDR1 ENHRY, CDR2 SYGVKD. With V trimmed by 5 bases and J by 6 bases, 7 bases remained unmatched. CDR3 coding DNA: TGTGCCATCAGTCCCGGGACAGGGGTTGGTCAGCCCCAGCATTTT. It translates to CAISPGTGVGQPQHF.

As to this clone: Other DNA sequences from this sample encode an identical CDR3 as well. The V gene is TRBV27, the J gene TRBJ1-5, with D unresolved. The CDR3 has 13 amino acids. Germline V gene lookup returns CDR1 MNHEY and CDR2 SMNVEV (reference sequence). The ends were cut back, 5 bases at V and 4 bases at J, with 9 bases in the middle. The CDR3: CASSLLENQPQHF. In nucleotides, the CDR3 is TGTGCCAGCAGTCTACTGGAGAATCAGCCCCAGCATTTT.

A note on this clone: This same CDR3 is encoded by further DNA sequences in the sample. The chain links TRBV28 to TRBJ1-6, with 8 bases identical to TRBD1. V was pared by 5 bases and J by 6 bases, with 6 bases of the junction left unmatched. CDR3 length: 15 residues. The germline V gene has CDR1 MDHEN and CDR2 SYDVKM. The CDR3 coding sequence is TGTGCCAGCAGTGGGGGGACAGGTCGTAATTCACCCCTCCACTTT. It encodes CASSGGTGRNSPLHF.

Remarks on this clone: Compared with germline, one end of the junction differs, possibly owing to a read error. V and J are TRBV11-2 and TRBJ1-2; TRBD1 matches 7 bases. The CDR3 contains 13 residues. CDR1 is SGHAT and CDR2 is FQNNGV in the germline V gene. The CDR3 is CASSLRDLSTGHF. In nucleotides, the CDR3 is TGTGCCAGCAGCCTCCGCGACCTCTCGACAGGGCACTTC.